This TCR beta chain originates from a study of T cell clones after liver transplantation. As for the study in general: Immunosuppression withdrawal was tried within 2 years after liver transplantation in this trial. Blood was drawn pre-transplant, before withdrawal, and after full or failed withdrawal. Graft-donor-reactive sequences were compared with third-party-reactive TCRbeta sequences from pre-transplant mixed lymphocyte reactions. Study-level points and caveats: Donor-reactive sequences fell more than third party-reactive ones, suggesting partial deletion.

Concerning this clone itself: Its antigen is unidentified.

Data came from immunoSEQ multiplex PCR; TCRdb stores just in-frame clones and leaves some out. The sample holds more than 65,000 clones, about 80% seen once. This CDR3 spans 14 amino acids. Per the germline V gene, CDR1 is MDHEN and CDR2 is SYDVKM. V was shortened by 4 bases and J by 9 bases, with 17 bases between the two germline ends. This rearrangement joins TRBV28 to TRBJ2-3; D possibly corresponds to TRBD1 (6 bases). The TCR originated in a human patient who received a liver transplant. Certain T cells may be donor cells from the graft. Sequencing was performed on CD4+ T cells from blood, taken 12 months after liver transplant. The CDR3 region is CASSSTLQGGTQYF. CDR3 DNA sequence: TGTGCCAGCAGTTCAACCCTACAGGGCGGAACGCAGTATTTT.